What follows describes a single T cell receptor (beta chain). Its matching antigen is unknown. The data are from a study of T cell responses to AZD1222 COVID-19 vaccine. The study, taken as a whole, reports: Nearly half of spike-specific TCRs reportedly go after variant regions that carry no mutations. CD4 TCRs associated with vaccination spanned spike, dominating at 160-218 and 743-854.

Here immunoSEQ multiplex PCR was the method, and the copy in TCRdb shows in-frame clones only, minus some. The profile shows about 76,000 clones, 70% to 80% of them singletons. Germline V CDR1 and CDR2: SGDLS, YYNGEE. V gave up 0 bases and J gave up 5 bases, with 9 bases separating them. The CDR3 has 14 residues. The specimen was peripheral blood, collected 28 days after the second dose of the MenACWY control vaccine. The rearrangement joins TRBV9 to TRBJ1-5; D is uncertain. The receptor was isolated from an adult who received the MenACWY meningococcal vaccine as a control. The CDR3 nucleotides are TGTGCCAGCAGCGTAGGGGTGGTAGATCAGCCCCAGCATTTT. This gives the protein CASSVGVVDQPQHF.